Listed below are T cell receptor beta chains from one sample, sequenced in a study of blood T cell repertoires in COVID-19. Repertoires were generated with immunoSEQ multiplex PCR, while TCRdb's copy carries only in-frame clones and drops some. This sample has about 69,000 clones; 80% to 85% occur once, and the top ten carry around 9.6%. The sample comprised peripheral blood. These receptors were collected from a woman aged 80 or older with acute or convalescent COVID-19. The CDR3 runs from the conserved cysteine through the conserved F or W. The order of the fields is CDR3 protein, CDR3 DNA, V gene, clone size, J gene, D gene. D genes are given only for firm matches. Not all rows give a size; the values are once, few, many and, for expanded clones, a class.

cdr3_aa: CASSFPGLGLNEQFF; cdr3_nt: TGCGCCAGCAGCTTTCCGGGACTAGGACTCAATGAGCAGTTCTTC; v_call: TRBV5-1; clone_size: NA; j_call: TRBJ2-1; d_call: TRBD2
cdr3_aa: CASSQDQVSTDTQYF; cdr3_nt: TGTGCCAGCAGCCAAGACCAGGTTAGCACAGATACGCAGTATTTT; v_call: TRBV14; clone_size: NA; j_call: TRBJ2-3; d_call: NA
cdr3_aa: CASIENRSNSPLHF; cdr3_nt: TGTGCCAGCATCGAGAACAGGAGTAATTCACCCCTCCACTTT; v_call: TRBV2; clone_size: NA; j_call: TRBJ1-6; d_call: NA
cdr3_aa: CASSQVRAGAERGTQYF; cdr3_nt: TGCGCCAGCAGCCAAGTAAGGGCGGGGGCGGAGCGCGGGACCCAGTACTTC; v_call: TRBV4-1; clone_size: once; j_call: TRBJ2-5; d_call: NA
cdr3_aa: CASSIDWTGIEAFF; cdr3_nt: TGTGCCAGTAGTATAGATTGGACAGGGATTGAAGCTTTCTTT; v_call: TRBV19; clone_size: NA; j_call: TRBJ1-1; d_call: TRBD1
cdr3_aa: CAWSTSPNSNQPQHF; cdr3_nt: TGTGCCTGGAGCACGAGCCCCAATTCCAATCAGCCCCAGCATTTT; v_call: TRBV30; clone_size: NA; j_call: TRBJ1-5; d_call: NA
cdr3_aa: CSVPGHQKNTEAFF; cdr3_nt: TGCAGCGTTCCGGGACATCAAAAGAACACTGAAGCTTTCTTT; v_call: TRBV29-1; clone_size: once; j_call: TRBJ1-1; d_call: NA
cdr3_aa: CASKGRGPQETQYF; cdr3_nt: TGTGCCAGCAAAGGGCGGGGGCCCCAAGAGACCCAGTACTTC; v_call: TRBV7-8; clone_size: NA; j_call: TRBJ2-5; d_call: NA
cdr3_aa: CASSSGQHTEAFF; cdr3_nt: TGTGCCAGCAGCTCGGGACAACACACTGAAGCTTTCTTT; v_call: TRBV7-9; clone_size: NA; j_call: TRBJ1-1; d_call: NA
cdr3_aa: CASSPVVLARTDEQFF; cdr3_nt: TGTGCCAGCTCACCAGTGGTACTAGCGAGAACCGATGAGCAGTTCTTC; v_call: TRBV18; clone_size: NA; j_call: TRBJ2-1; d_call: TRBD2
cdr3_aa: CASSFGQVNGYTF; cdr3_nt: TGTGCCAGCAGTTTTGGACAGGTGAATGGCTACACCTTC; v_call: TRBV28; clone_size: few; j_call: TRBJ1-2; d_call: TRBD1
cdr3_aa: CASSSRKPSSYNEQFF; cdr3_nt: TGTGCCAGCAGTTCAAGAAAGCCTAGCTCCTACAATGAGCAGTTCTTC; v_call: TRBV6-5; clone_size: NA; j_call: TRBJ2-1; d_call: NA
cdr3_aa: CASSGGPFPDTEAFF; cdr3_nt: TGTGCCAGCAGTGGGGGCCCATTCCCGGACACTGAAGCTTTCTTT; v_call: TRBV2; clone_size: NA; j_call: TRBJ1-1; d_call: NA
cdr3_aa: CASSPGGMNTEAFF; cdr3_nt: TGTGCCAGCAGCCCAGGTGGTATGAACACTGAAGCTTTCTTT; v_call: TRBV7-9; clone_size: NA; j_call: TRBJ1-1; d_call: NA
cdr3_aa: CASSLAFGNTEAFF; cdr3_nt: TGTGCCAGCAGCTTAGCATTCGGGAACACTGAAGCTTTCTTT; v_call: TRBV7-9; clone_size: NA; j_call: TRBJ1-1; d_call: NA
cdr3_aa: CASSRGQGNNEQFF; cdr3_nt: TGTGCCAGCAGCAGGGGACAGGGAAACAATGAGCAGTTCTTC; v_call: TRBV2; clone_size: NA; j_call: TRBJ2-1; d_call: TRBD1